This entry concerns a single T cell receptor beta chain. Its cognate antigen is unknown. Baseline was the first blood sampling point, followed by cycle 4 day 1 and cycle 7 day 1. The CDR3 length is 12 residues. V was trimmed by 5 bases and J by 6 bases, leaving 7 bases between them. Germline CDR1 KGHSH, CDR2 LQKENI. Profiling relied on immunoSEQ multiplex PCR, and the TCRdb table lists in-frame clones only, not all of them. The repertoire holds some 86,000 clones, with 90% as singletons. These data come from a study of OX40 agonist ivuxolimab in advanced cancers. Whole-study findings and limits: CD8+ T cells (on average) carried more expanded clones than CD4+ T cells. Antigen specificity of clonally expanded peripheral T cells was not established.

The genes are TRBV18 and TRBJ2-2; possibly TRBD2 for D (5 bases). Material: CD4+ or CD8+ T cells sorted from blood, obtained in a trial of the OX40 agonist ivuxolimab. The receptor was isolated from an adult with an advanced solid tumor such as melanoma, head and neck, liver or kidney cancer. The CDR3 region has the DNA TGTGCCAGCTCATCCGGGGCCGGGGAGCTGTTTTTT. Residues: CASSSGAGELFF.